A single sample gave rise to the 30 T cell receptor beta chains below, sequenced in a study of identical twins. Via MiXCR, TCRdb re-called the 5' RACE reads, giving one row per CDR3 protein. The sample lists a few hundred thousand distinct CDR3 sequences, over 8.5% occurring once. The same data also went into a second study, on yellow fever vaccine responses in identical twins.

The specimen sequenced was PBMCs. These TCRs come from a woman under 30 in good health.

This clonotype was counted ten times or more. The chain is built from TRBV12-3 or TRBV12-4 and TRBJ2-5; D ambiguous. The CDR3 consists of 13 residues. The germline V and J ends were trimmed by 3 bases and 2 bases, with 7 bases remaining between them. The CDR3 protein is CASSFRPQETQYF. In DNA, the CDR3 is TGTGCCAGCAGTTTTCGGCCGCAAGAGACCCAGTACTTC.

This clonotype was observed a few times. The chain couples TRBV28 to TRBJ2-1; TRBD1 aligns across 9 bases. The CDR3 covers 15 residues. After removal of 3 bases from V and 6 bases from J, the junction contained 6 bases not matched to a gene. Germline values: CDR1 MDHEN, CDR2 SYDVKM. This CDR3 is CASSFGTGQVNEQFF. For the CDR3, the DNA is TGTGCCAGCAGTTTCGGGACAGGGCAGGTCAATGAGCAGTTCTTC.

The chain couples TRBV4-1 to TRBJ2-2; D assignment may be TRBD1 or TRBD2 (5 bases each). Looked up from germline, CDR1 is MGHRA and CDR2 is YSYEKL. The CDR3 contains 17 residues. V was clipped by 1 base and J by 2 bases, with 14 bases between them. CDR3 sequence reads: CASSQVLVGANTGELFF. CDR3 in DNA: TGCGCCAGCAGCCAAGTCCTCGTCGGGGCAAACACCGGGGAGCTGTTTTTT.

This clonotype was seen more than once but under ten times. This chain links TRBV2 with TRBJ2-1; 8 bases match TRBD2. V was pared by 2 bases and J by 4 bases, with 10 bases of the junction left unmatched. The germline CDR1 and CDR2 sequences are SNHLY and FYNNEI. The CDR3 is made up of 17 amino acids. The CDR3 region has the DNA TGTGCCAGCAGTGAACCAAGGGGGGTAGCGGGATACAATGAGCAGTTCTTC. Its protein is CASSEPRGVAGYNEQFF.

This clonotype was observed a handful of times. CDR3 sequence reads: CASSIGHRTEAFF. CDR3 nucleotide sequence: TGTGCCAGCAGTATTGGACATCGGACTGAAGCTTTCTTT. The chain is built from TRBV27 and TRBJ1-1; TRBD1 is a possible D gene (5 bases). The germline V and J ends were trimmed by 5 bases and 5 bases, with 12 bases remaining between them. The CDR3 loop spans 13 amino acids. Germline CDR1 reads MNHEY; CDR2 reads SMNVEV (reference sequence).

This chain links TRBV20-1 with TRBJ2-7; 13 bases fit TRBD2. CDR1 DFQATT and CDR2 SNEGSKA come from the germline V gene (reference sequence). The CDR3 sequence is 16 residues long. J was trimmed by 2 bases and V by 5 bases; bases with no gene match: 9. CDR3 in amino acids: CSALGLAGSSTYEQYF. CDR3 bases: TGCAGTGCTCTGGGACTAGCGGGGTCCTCCACCTACGAGCAGTACTTC.

This chain links TRBV12-3 or TRBV12-4 with TRBJ2-5, with 8 nucleotides matching TRBD1. V shed 1 base, J shed 2 bases, and the junction held 3 bases outside the gene matches. The CDR3 spans 15 residues. In DNA form, the CDR3 reads TGTGCCAGCAGTTTAGGGGACAGGCGACAAGAGACCCAGTACTTC. Amino acids: CASSLGDRRQETQYF.

J is TRBJ1-4 and V is TRBV5-1; no clear D. The CDR3 loop spans 15 amino acids. Germline CDR1 reads SGHRS; CDR2 reads YFSETQ. The V end lost 4 bases, the J end lost 0 bases, and 10 bases lay between the germline ends. The CDR3: CASSTYTATNEKLFF. For the CDR3, the DNA is TGCGCCAGCAGCACTTACACAGCAACTAATGAAAAACTGTTTTTT.

This clonotype occurred a few times. This sequence joins TRBV7-9 and TRBJ2-7; D call uncertain. Between the trimmed V and J ends, which lost 4 bases and 3 bases, there was a span of 10 bases. There are 13 residues in the CDR3. CDR1 and CDR2 (germline): SEHNR, FQNEAQ (reference sequence). This CDR3 reads CASSSRSDYEQYF. The CDR3 DNA reads TGTGCCAGCAGCTCCAGGTCCGACTACGAGCAGTACTTC. The full variable domain, its missing parts supplied by reference TRBV7-9 and TRBJ2-7, is DTGVSQNPRHKITKRGQNVTFRCDPISEHNRLYWYRQTLGQGPEFLTYFQNEAQLEKSRLLSDRFSAERPKGSFSTLEIQRTEQGDSAMYLCASSSRSDYEQYFGPGTRLTVT.

This clonotype was picked up a small number of times. Written as DNA, the CDR3 is TGTGCCAGCACCCCGGCTCTAGCGGGTAAAAACACCGGGGAGCTGTTTTTT. Its translation: CASTPALAGKNTGELFF. The genes are TRBV5-8 and TRBJ2-2, with TRBD2 matching 8 bases. The germline CDR1 and CDR2 sequences are SGHTS and YDEGEE. CDR3 length: 17 amino acids. V shed 6 bases and J 2 bases; nucleotides not matched to a gene: 12.

This clonotype was seen ten or more times. V and J are TRBV6-5 and TRBJ2-7, with 7 bases that match TRBD1. The CDR3 has 13 residues. Germline lookup yields CDR1 MNHEY and CDR2 SVGAGI. V lost 2 bases to trimming and J lost 7 bases; unmatched junction nucleotides: 5. The CDR3 protein is CASSYEGAEEQYF. The CDR3 region has the DNA TGTGCCAGCAGTTACGAGGGGGCAGAGGAGCAGTACTTC.

The chain has TRBV27 and TRBJ2-1, with 10 bases identical to TRBD2. From germline, CDR1 is MNHEY and CDR2 SMNVEV (reference sequence). The J segment lost 7 bases and the V segment lost 6 bases, leaving 9 bases of the junction unmatched. The CDR3 runs to 15 residues. In DNA form, the CDR3 reads TGTGCCAGCAGACCGAAGGGACTAGCGATGAATGAGCAGTTCTTC. It is translated as CASRPKGLAMNEQFF.

In this sample, this clonotype turned up a few times. V is TRBV6-2 or TRBV6-3 and J is TRBJ2-1; 10 positions match TRBD2. Germline assignment: CDR1 MNHEY and CDR2 SVGEGT. The CDR3 spans 16 residues. The V and J ends lost 7 bases and 9 bases, in that order; junction bases with no gene match: 15. The CDR3 sequence: CASNFPTSGKMGEQFF. CDR3 DNA: TGTGCCAGCAACTTCCCTACTAGCGGGAAGATGGGTGAGCAGTTCTTC.

This clonotype came up a few times. This chain uses TRBV7-2 with TRBJ1-6; 9 bases agree with TRBD1. After removal of 3 bases from V and 8 bases from J, the junction contained 2 bases not matched to a gene. Germline values: CDR1 SGHTA, CDR2 FQGNSA. The CDR3 spans 14 residues. This chain's CDR3 is CASSLGQGYSPLHF. The CDR3 region has the DNA TGTGCCAGCAGCTTGGGACAGGGATATTCACCCCTCCACTTT.

Many counts were recorded for this clonotype. V is TRBV29-1 and J is TRBJ2-3, with D perhaps TRBD2 (7 bases). The CDR3 runs to 13 residues. Germline V gene lookup returns CDR1 SQVTM and CDR2 ANQGSEA. V was pared by 7 bases and J by 4 bases, with 15 bases between. CDR3 coding DNA: TGCAGCGCTTTGGAGGGGGGGGCAGATACGCAGTATTTT. This codes for CSALEGGADTQYF.

This clonotype was recorded a few times. This chain joins TRBV14 and TRBJ2-6; 9 nucleotides agree with TRBD1. The CDR3 extends over 17 amino acids. Germline loops: CDR1 SGHDN, CDR2 FVKESK. The J segment lost 2 bases and the V segment lost 3 bases, leaving 5 bases of the junction unmatched. The DNA for the CDR3 is TGTGCCAGCAGCCAGGTACAGGGGGCGGCTGGGGCCAACGTCCTGACTTTC. Translated, it gives CASSQVQGAAGANVLTF. Full variable domain (missing parts from reference TRBV14 and TRBJ2-6): EAGVTQFPSHSVIEKGQTVTLRCDPISGHDNLYWYRRVMGKEIKFLLHFVKESKQDESGMPNNRFLAERTGGTYSTLKVQPAELEDSGVYFCASSQVQGAAGANVLTFGAGSRLTVL.

This sequence joins TRBV30 and TRBJ2-1; the D gene is possibly TRBD2 (7 bases). V lost 5 bases and J lost 4, with 15 bases in between. CDR1 GTSNPN and CDR2 SVGIG come from the germline V gene (reference sequence). The CDR3 extends over 14 amino acids. The CDR3 is CAWLGGGSYNEQFF. Written as DNA, the CDR3 is TGTGCCTGGCTGGGGGGGGGCTCGTACAATGAGCAGTTCTTC. The whole variable domain, filled in from reference TRBV30 and TRBJ2-1, reads SQTIHQWPATLVQPVGSPLSLECTVEGTSNPNLYWYRQAAGRGLQLLFYSVGIGQISSEVPQNLSASRPQDRQFILSSKKLLLSDSGFYLCAWLGGGSYNEQFFGPGTRLTVL.

This rearrangement joins TRBV27 to TRBJ2-1; D is unresolved. Germline values: CDR1 MNHEY, CDR2 SMNVEV (reference sequence). This CDR3 has 14 amino acids. The ends were cut back, 2 bases at V and 8 bases at J, with 13 bases in the middle. As DNA, the CDR3 is TGTGCCAGCAGTTTAAGTGGTCTGGCCGATGAGCAGTTCTTC. Translated, it gives CASSLSGLADEQFF.

The rearrangement links TRBV5-6 to TRBJ2-1, with 8 bases aligning to TRBD2. The CDR3 is 20 residues long. Germline V CDR1 and CDR2: SGHDT, YYEEEE. J lost 0 bases, V lost 0 bases, and 14 bases had no gene match. CDR3 region: CASSLGLREAPRSSYNEQFF. The CDR3 nucleotides read TGTGCCAGCAGCTTGGGTCTGCGGGAGGCCCCCCGGAGCTCCTACAATGAGCAGTTCTTC.

This clonotype was seen ten or more times. The chain recombines TRBV29-1 with TRBJ2-7; 10 nucleotides align to TRBD1. CDR1 SQVTM and CDR2 ANQGSEA come from the germline V gene. Germline trimming cut 4 bases from V and 2 bases from J; bases unmatched to any gene: 8. This CDR3 has 15 amino acids. For the CDR3, the DNA is TGCAGCGTTGTTTCGTGGACAGGGGGTACCTACGAGCAGTACTTC. As protein: CSVVSWTGGTYEQYF.

Ten or more counts support this clonotype. The CDR3 reads CSARNDRVPYEQYF. CDR3 sequence (DNA): TGCAGTGCGAGAAACGACAGGGTCCCCTACGAGCAGTACTTC. The rearrangement joins TRBV20-1 to TRBJ2-7, with 7 positions matching TRBD1. The V segment lost 6 bases and the J segment 2 bases; nucleotides outside the gene matches: 10. The germline gives CDR1 DFQATT, CDR2 SNEGSKA (reference sequence). The CDR3 sequence is 14 residues long.

This clonotype appeared a few times. The chain employs TRBV20-1 and TRBJ2-3, with a tentative D call TRBD1 (6 bases). Germline values: CDR1 DFQATT, CDR2 SNEGSKA (reference sequence). The CDR3 extends over 14 amino acids. V lost 3 bases and J 7 bases, leaving 17 bases between the germline ends. The CDR3 spells CSASIGGDGNTQYF. The DNA of the CDR3 is TGCAGTGCTAGTATTGGGGGCGACGGGAATACGCAGTATTTT.

J is TRBJ2-3 and V is TRBV10-2; 7 positions agree with TRBD2. The CDR3 runs 15 residues. With 3 bases clipped from V and 2 bases from J, the junction kept 5 bases outside the gene matches. Germline CDR1 is WSHSY and CDR2 is SAAADI. CDR3 coding DNA: TGCGCCAGCAGTGATGAGGGAGGGTCCACAGATACGCAGTATTTT. Protein product: CASSDEGGSTDTQYF.

This clonotype was recorded many times. The chain recombines TRBV12-3 or TRBV12-4 with TRBJ2-1, with 10 bases lining up with TRBD2. V gave up 6 bases and J gave up 7 bases; unmatched junction bases: 6. The length of the CDR3 is 14 residues. DNA of the CDR3: TGTGCCAGCAGCCTAGCGGGGGAGGTAAATGAGCAGTTCTTC. It translates to CASSLAGEVNEQFF.

The chain recombines TRBV28 with TRBJ1-1; D gene uncertain. V lost 4 bases and J lost 8, with 17 bases in between. The CDR3 totals 14 residues. Germline CDR1 is MDHEN and CDR2 is SYDVKM. The CDR3 protein is CASSSIPVFGEAFF. For the CDR3, the DNA is TGTGCCAGCAGTTCCATCCCGGTTTTCGGCGAAGCTTTCTTT.

This clonotype has just a few counts. The chain links TRBV5-6 to TRBJ2-3, with D perhaps matching TRBD1 (5 bases). Per germline, CDR1 SGHDT and CDR2 YYEEEE. This CDR3 contains 15 residues. Trimming took off 0 bases at V and 4 bases at J, with 12 bases between the two ends. The CDR3 here is CASSLGVRVADTQYF. CDR3 in DNA: TGTGCCAGCAGCTTGGGGGTCAGGGTGGCAGATACGCAGTATTTT.

The chain couples TRBV19 to TRBJ2-4, with D hard to call. Trimming removed 5 bases from V and 8 bases from J, with 13 bases in between. There are 13 residues in the CDR3. Germline V CDR1 and CDR2: LNHDA, SQIVND (reference sequence). As DNA, the CDR3 is TGTGCCAGTAGTGACTTAATCCGGGACATTCAGTACTTC. This translates into CASSDLIRDIQYF.

This clonotype was detected many times. The V and J genes are TRBV12-3 or TRBV12-4 and TRBJ2-3; D ambiguous. This CDR3 contains 13 residues. Trimming took off 8 bases at V and 0 bases at J, with 9 bases between the two ends. The CDR3 region is CASYHLSTDTQYF. The DNA for the CDR3 is TGTGCCAGCTATCACCTTAGCACAGATACGCAGTATTTT.

At least ten counts were recorded for this clonotype. V usage is TRBV5-6 and J usage is TRBJ2-7, with unresolved D. V was pared by 4 bases and J by 3 bases, with 11 bases between. The CDR3 covers 13 residues. Germline lookup yields CDR1 SGHDT and CDR2 YYEEEE. CDR3 nucleotides: TGTGCCAGCAGCCGCATGGCCGTCTACGAGCAGTACTTC. Translation gives CASSRMAVYEQYF.

This clonotype was counted only a few times. The chain employs TRBV6-5 and TRBJ2-4, with no clear D. The CDR3 totals 11 residues. Germline CDR1 is MNHEY and CDR2 is SVGAGI. V shed 6 bases and J shed 11 bases, with 11 bases lying between them. For the CDR3, the DNA is TGTGCCAGCAGAACCGGCTTTCTTCAGTACTTC. It is translated as CASRTGFLQYF.